The next 28 T cell receptor beta chains were all read from a single sample in a study of blood T cell repertoires in COVID-19. The method was immunoSEQ multiplex PCR; TCRdb's version includes in-frame clones alone and lacks a portion of them. The profile shows more than 45,000 clones, 70% to 85% of them singletons. Sequencing was done on a sample of peripheral blood. All receptors come from a human donor in a cohort sampled during active COVID-19.

V usage is TRBV11-2 and J usage is TRBJ2-5, with D uncertain. The CDR3 has 14 amino acids. V shed 5 bases and J shed 1 base, with 11 bases lying between them. Germline V CDR1 and CDR2: SGHAT, FQNNGV. The CDR3 nucleotides read TGTGCCAGCAGCCTGTCCGGGTTCCAAGAGACCCAGTACTTC. Its translation is CASSLSGFQETQYF.

This chain's CDR3 is CASSPGQNEKLFF. CDR3 DNA: TGTGCCAGCAGCCCGGGACAGAATGAAAAACTGTTTTTT. The rearrangement links TRBV7-2 to TRBJ1-4; TRBD1 agrees at 7 bases. Germline CDR1 SGHTA, CDR2 FQGNSA. The CDR3 has 13 residues. Losses at the gene ends were 5 bases for V and 5 bases for J; bases not matched to a gene: 2.

The V gene is TRBV19, the J gene TRBJ2-1; 7 nucleotides agree with TRBD1. Germline V CDR1 and CDR2: LNHDA, SQIVND (reference sequence). This CDR3 has 14 amino acids. V shed 9 bases, J shed 8 bases, and the junction held 13 bases outside the gene matches. The chain's CDR3 is CASRNRGRDDEQFF. The DNA for the CDR3 is TGTGCCAGCCGGAACAGGGGACGAGACGATGAGCAGTTCTTC.

The gene calls are TRBV14 and TRBJ2-3; 7 bases match TRBD2. This CDR3 is 20 amino acids long. From germline, CDR1 is SGHDN and CDR2 FVKESK. V lost 5 bases and J lost 5; bases outside the gene matches: 25. The DNA for the CDR3 is TGTGCCAGCAGCTCTCAACACGAAGGAAGCGGGGCACCAAACGGAGATACGCAGTATTTT. Its translation: CASSSQHEGSGAPNGDTQYF. Variable domain in full (rest from reference TRBV14 and TRBJ2-3): EAGVTQFPSHSVIEKGQTVTLRCDPISGHDNLYWYRRVMGKEIKFLLHFVKESKQDESGMPNNRFLAERTGGTYSTLKVQPAELEDSGVYFCASSSQHEGSGAPNGDTQYFGPGTRLTVL.

The genes are TRBV14 and TRBJ1-1; 8 bases are a match to TRBD1. CDR3 length: 14 residues. V was pared by 6 bases and J by 5 bases, with 8 bases of the junction left unmatched. Germline values: CDR1 SGHDN, CDR2 FVKESK. The CDR3 bases are TGTGCCAGCAGACTCGGGACAGGAGGAACTGAAGCTTTCTTT. It is translated as CASRLGTGGTEAFF.

This clone was observed once. This chain uses TRBV28 with TRBJ2-2; 7 nucleotides agree with TRBD2. In germline, CDR1 is MDHEN, CDR2 SYDVKM. Trimming took 3 bases from V and 5 from J; bases not matched to a gene: 9. This CDR3 is 16 amino acids long. Here the CDR3 DNA reads TGTGCCAGCAGTTTCCAGGGAGGGAGAGGTACCGGGGAGCTGTTTTTT. Its protein product is CASSFQGGRGTGELFF. Looking up the rest from reference TRBV28 and TRBJ2-2 gives the full variable domain: DVKVTQSSRYLVKRTGEKVFLECVQDMDHENMFWYRQDPGLGLRLIYFSYDVKMKEKGDIPEGYSVSREKKERFSLILESASTNQTSMYLCASSFQGGRGTGELFFGEGSRLTVL.

This rearrangement joins TRBV7-9 to TRBJ1-1, with D unclear. V gave up 5 bases and J gave up 0 bases, with 4 bases separating them. CDR3 length: 12 residues. The germline CDR1 and CDR2 sequences are SEHNR and FQNEAQ (reference sequence). Written as DNA, the CDR3 is TGTGCCAGCAGCCCTATGAACACTGAAGCTTTCTTT. This gives the protein CASSPMNTEAFF.

This rearrangement joins TRBV3-1 (or the pseudogene TRBV3-2) to TRBJ2-1; TRBD2 might be the D (6 bases). The V end lost 2 bases, the J end lost 7 bases, and 21 bases lay between the germline ends. The germline CDR1 and CDR2 sequences are LGHDT and YNNKEL (reference sequence). This CDR3 comprises 17 residues. The CDR3 sequence: CASSQSGTHYKGNEQFF. The DNA for the CDR3 is TGTGCCAGCAGCCAAAGTGGGACTCATTACAAAGGGAATGAGCAGTTCTTC.

The chain is built from TRBV6-5 and TRBJ2-3; TRBD2 aligns across 8 bases. The CDR3 is 14 residues long. V lost 7 bases and J lost 1; bases outside the gene matches: 4. CDR1 MNHEY and CDR2 SVGAGI come from the germline V gene. DNA of the CDR3: TGTGCCAGCAAAAGAGCGGGGGGCACAGATACGCAGTATTTT. It codes for CASKRAGGTDTQYF.

The rearrangement uses TRBV25-1 and TRBJ1-1; D might be TRBD1 (6 bases). This CDR3 comprises 12 residues. Germline CDR1 is MGHDK and CDR2 is SYGVNS. Trimming removed 5 bases at V and 8 bases at J, with 12 bases between. The CDR3 coding sequence is TGTGCCAGCAGTATGAAGAGGGGGGAAGCTTTCTTT. It codes for CASSMKRGEAFF. The full variable domain, its missing parts supplied by reference TRBV25-1 and TRBJ1-1, is EADIYQTPRYLVIGTGKKITLECSQTMGHDKMYWYQQDPGMELHLIHYSYGVNSTEKGDLSSESTVSRIRTEHFPLTLESARPSHTSQYLCASSMKRGEAFFGQGTRLTVV.

J is TRBJ2-2 and V is TRBV2, with D tentatively TRBD2 (5 bases). Germline V gene lookup returns CDR1 SNHLY and CDR2 FYNNEI. The V gene lost 4 bases and the J gene lost 4 bases, with 13 bases spanning the gap. The CDR3 spans 15 residues. The CDR3 DNA sequence: TGTGCCAGCAGTGTAGGGTGGGAGTCCACCGGGGAGCTGTTTTTT. Translation: CASSVGWESTGELFF.

The V and J genes are TRBV19 and TRBJ1-5; the D gene is possibly TRBD1 (6 bases). V was shortened by 0 bases and J by 5 bases, with 14 bases between the two germline ends. Germline CDR1 is LNHDA and CDR2 is SQIVND (reference sequence). This CDR3 has 16 residues. CDR3 in amino acids: CASSIDGGGQDQPQHF. The CDR3 nucleotides read TGTGCCAGTAGTATAGATGGGGGGGGGCAGGATCAGCCCCAGCATTTT.

The rearrangement links TRBV27 to TRBJ2-5; 9 nucleotides agree with TRBD2. Per germline, CDR1 MNHEY and CDR2 SMNVEV (reference sequence). CDR3 length equals 14 residues. V shed 4 bases, J shed 1 base, and the junction held 1 base outside the gene matches. The DNA for the CDR3 is TGTGCCAGCAGTTCGACTAGCGGCCAAGAGACCCAGTACTTC. Amino acid sequence: CASSSTSGQETQYF.

The sample holds one count of this clone. The chain has TRBV12-3 or TRBV12-4 and TRBJ1-3; unclear D gene. This CDR3 spans 13 amino acids. The ends were cut back, 3 bases at V and 2 bases at J, with 5 bases in the middle. This chain's CDR3 is CASSFWPGNTIYF. The CDR3 DNA is TGTGCCAGCAGTTTTTGGCCTGGAAACACCATATATTTT.

This clone was found a few times. V is TRBV7-6 and J is TRBJ1-2; 8 nucleotides match TRBD1. Germline lookup yields CDR1 SGHVS and CDR2 FNYEAQ. V shed 1 base and J 8 bases; nucleotides not matched to a gene: 9. CDR3 length: 15 amino acids. The CDR3 is CASSLEGQGARGYTF. The CDR3 DNA reads as TGTGCCAGCAGCTTAGAGGGCCAGGGGGCGAGGGGCTACACCTTC. The full variable domain, with the rest looked up from reference TRBV7-6 and TRBJ1-2, is GAGVSQSPRYKVTKRGQDVALRCDPISGHVSLYWYRQALGQGPEFLTYFNYEAQQDKSGLPNDRFSAERPEGSISTLTIQRTEQRDSAMYRCASSLEGQGARGYTFGSGTRLTVV.

This clone was picked up one time. V is TRBV9 and J is TRBJ2-5; D ambiguous. Deletions cut 0 bases from V and 2 bases from J, with 5 bases between. The CDR3 has 13 amino acids. The germline V gene encodes CDR1 SGDLS and CDR2 YYNGEE. CDR3 in amino acids: CASSVGQQETQYF. In DNA form, the CDR3 reads TGTGCCAGCAGCGTAGGGCAGCAAGAGACCCAGTACTTC.

The gene calls are TRBV11-2 and TRBJ2-7; TRBD1 is a possible D gene (6 bases). Germline values: CDR1 SGHAT, CDR2 FQNNGV. V shed 1 base and J shed 3 bases, with 10 bases lying between them. The CDR3 contains 14 residues. CDR3 sequence reads: CASSLGDTHYEQYF. CDR3 DNA sequence: TGTGCCAGCAGCTTAGGGGACACTCACTACGAGCAGTACTTC.

The chain couples TRBV5-1 to TRBJ1-6, with 9 positions matching TRBD1. This CDR3 is built from 15 residues. The germline V gene has CDR1 SGHRS and CDR2 YFSETQ. Trimming removed 1 base from V and 7 bases from J; junction bases left unmatched: 3. CDR3 sequence reads: CASSLSGTGNSPLHF. Written as DNA, the CDR3 is TGCGCCAGCAGCTTGTCCGGGACAGGGAATTCACCCCTCCACTTT.

The chain has TRBV6-5 and TRBJ1-3; TRBD1 might be the D (6 bases). The CDR3 totals 14 residues. Germline-derived CDR1 and CDR2 are MNHEY and SVGAGI. V was pared by 5 bases and J by 2 bases, with 10 bases between. Written as DNA, the CDR3 is TGTGCCAGCAGTCAGGACAGTCCTGGAAACACCATATATTTT. It codes for CASSQDSPGNTIYF.

CDR3 DNA: TGTGCCAGCGGCTGGCTAGATACGCAGTATTTT. Encoded protein: CASGWLDTQYF. V and J are TRBV27 and TRBJ2-3, with unresolved D. Per the germline V gene, CDR1 is MNHEY and CDR2 is SMNVEV (reference sequence). With 8 bases removed from V and 5 bases from J, the gap between germline ends came to 8 bases. The CDR3 length is 11 residues.

This clone has a single count. The chain has TRBV11-2 and TRBJ2-7; 8 bases match TRBD2. CDR1 and CDR2 from the germline V gene are SGHAT and FQNNGV. CDR3 size: 16 residues. Unmatched junction bases numbered 13, after V lost 5 bases and J lost 4 bases. This CDR3 reads CASSLEAGVSPYEQYF. The DNA of the CDR3 is TGTGCCAGCAGCCTTGAAGCGGGAGTTTCCCCGTACGAGCAGTACTTC.

This chain links TRBV5-1 with TRBJ2-5, with D possibly matching TRBD2 (6 bases). The CDR3 runs to 14 residues. Trimming stripped 4 bases from V and 0 bases from J, with 10 bases between. Germline V gene data show CDR1 as SGHRS and CDR2 as YFSETQ. Here the CDR3 reads CASSGAGHQETQYF. The CDR3 DNA sequence: TGCGCCAGCAGCGGGGCGGGACACCAAGAGACCCAGTACTTC.

The chain uses TRBV11-1 and TRBJ1-2, with D perhaps TRBD1 (6 bases). Trimming left V 5 bases short and J 5 bases short, with 15 bases between. This CDR3 has 14 amino acids. Germline assignment: CDR1 SGHAT and CDR2 FQDESV (reference sequence). CDR3 bases: TGTGCCAGCAGCCCAGGACAGCTTGGGTATGGCTACACCTTC. It is translated as CASSPGQLGYGYTF.

The V gene is TRBV6-5, the J gene TRBJ2-3; D might be TRBD1 (6 bases). The CDR3 is made up of 12 amino acids. CDR1 is MNHEY, CDR2 SVGAGI, per germline. Trimming shortened V by 6 bases and J by 6 bases, and 10 bases separated the two germline ends. The CDR3 is CASSGQRDTQYF. The CDR3 DNA reads as TGTGCCAGCAGCGGACAGAGGGATACGCAGTATTTT.

V gene TRBV5-1 combines with J gene TRBJ1-4, with a tentative D call TRBD1 (5 bases). From germline, CDR1 is SGHRS and CDR2 YFSETQ. The CDR3 length is 16 residues. Between the trimmed V and J ends, which lost 4 bases and 8 bases, there was a span of 21 bases. CDR3 nucleotides: TGCGCCAGCAGCCCCAATCCAACTCCGCAGGGCGAAAAACTGTTTTTT. Its protein product is CASSPNPTPQGEKLFF.

The rearrangement uses TRBV7-2 and TRBJ2-2; 10 bases line up with TRBD1. V lost 1 base, J lost 2 bases, and 4 bases stayed unmatched. There are 17 residues in the CDR3. The germline V gene has CDR1 SGHTA and CDR2 FQGNSA. The CDR3 sequence is CASSLGATGGNTGELFF. The CDR3 DNA reads as TGTGCCAGCAGCTTAGGGGCGACAGGGGGCAACACCGGGGAGCTGTTTTTT.

This clone was seen just once. The chain uses TRBV6-5 and TRBJ1-1, with D hard to call. The CDR3 extends over 14 amino acids. CDR1 and CDR2 (germline): MNHEY, SVGAGI. The germline V and J ends were trimmed by 8 bases and 5 bases, with 18 bases remaining between them. The CDR3 is CASPRREVGTEAFF. The CDR3 bases are TGTGCCAGCCCTAGGAGGGAAGTAGGGACTGAAGCTTTCTTT.

The chain has TRBV5-6 and TRBJ1-5, with a possible D match to TRBD1 (6 bases). The CDR3 is 14 residues long. Germline CDR1 SGHDT, CDR2 YYEEEE. The V gene lost 4 bases and the J gene lost 3 bases, with 11 bases spanning the gap. The CDR3 nucleotides are TGTGCCAGCAGCGTGACAGGTATCAATCAGCCCCAGCATTTT. Translated: CASSVTGINQPQHF.